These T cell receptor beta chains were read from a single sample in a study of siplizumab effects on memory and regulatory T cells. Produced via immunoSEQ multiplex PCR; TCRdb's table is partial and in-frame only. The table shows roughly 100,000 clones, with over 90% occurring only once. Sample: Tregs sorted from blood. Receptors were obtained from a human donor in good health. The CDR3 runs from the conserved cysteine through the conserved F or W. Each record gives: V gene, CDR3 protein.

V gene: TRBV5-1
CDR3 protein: CASSLSSGGYEQYF

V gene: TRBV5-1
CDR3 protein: CASSLLGTGGISVSEQYF

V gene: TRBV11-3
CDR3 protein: CASSLEGSYNEQFF

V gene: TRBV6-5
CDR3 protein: CASSSLQTQYF

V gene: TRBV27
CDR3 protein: CASSLQGGPQRGELFF

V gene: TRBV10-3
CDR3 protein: CAIRGTADEKLFF

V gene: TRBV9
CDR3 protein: CASSVGQAYSGNTIYF

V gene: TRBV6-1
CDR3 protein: CASRKTGGADTQYF

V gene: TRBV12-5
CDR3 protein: CASGGDSGTEAFF

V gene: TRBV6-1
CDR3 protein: CASLRGADTQYF

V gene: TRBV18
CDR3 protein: CASSPVGPQQASGTYEQYF

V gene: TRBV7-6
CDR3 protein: CASSRTGGVSGELFF

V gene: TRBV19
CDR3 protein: CASSPGTGGYNEKLFF

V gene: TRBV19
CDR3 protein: CASSTLRGGARDTEAFF

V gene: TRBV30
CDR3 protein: CAWSVISGQGPGELFF

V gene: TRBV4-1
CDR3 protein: CASSQDLRGQRTDTQYF

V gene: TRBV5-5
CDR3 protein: CASSLGRTTDTQYF

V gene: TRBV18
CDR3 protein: CASSLGRTSSGNTIYF

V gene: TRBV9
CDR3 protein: CASSVGGEFPTGELFF

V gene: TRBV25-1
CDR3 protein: CASSEYTGGRSPLHF

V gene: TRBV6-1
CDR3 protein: CASRRGSSGANVLTF

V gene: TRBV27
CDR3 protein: CASSSFGTPGHYGYTF

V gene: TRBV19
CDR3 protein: CASKTELMNTEAFF

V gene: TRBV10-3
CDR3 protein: CAISESEFRKPLHF

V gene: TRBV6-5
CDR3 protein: CASSYGWGAYNEQFF

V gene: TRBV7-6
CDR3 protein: CASSYPGGQGFLSGANVLTF

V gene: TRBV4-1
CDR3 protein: CASSQGFIGVTGELFF

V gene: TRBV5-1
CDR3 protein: CASSGVGNEQFF

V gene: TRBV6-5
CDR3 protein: CASSYSVDTQYF

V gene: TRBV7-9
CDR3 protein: CASSRRESTEAFF

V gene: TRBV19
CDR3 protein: CASTGSTGVGNTIYF

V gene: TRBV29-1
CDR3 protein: CSVGQGTGANVLTF

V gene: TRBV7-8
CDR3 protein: CASSLRRLNTEAFF

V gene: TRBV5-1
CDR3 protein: CASSLRAPGTSGGGTDTQYF

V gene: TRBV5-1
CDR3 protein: CASSLVQNTDTQYF

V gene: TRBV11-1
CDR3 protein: CASSRGTSGISSYEQYF

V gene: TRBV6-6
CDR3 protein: CASSSDQGGIQYF

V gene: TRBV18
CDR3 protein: CASSLSTDTQYF

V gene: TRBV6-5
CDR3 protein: CASRVAGGHSYEQYF

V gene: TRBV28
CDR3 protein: CASSFLIGTTGGYVNTEAFF

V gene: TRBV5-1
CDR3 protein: CASSLASYNEQFF

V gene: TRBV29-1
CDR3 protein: CSFSNEGARTF

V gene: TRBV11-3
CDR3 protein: CASSSDSRNTIYF

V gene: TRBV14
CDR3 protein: CASSPQGLGYGYTF

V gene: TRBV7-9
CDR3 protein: CASSLRGARETQYF

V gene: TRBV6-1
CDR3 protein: CASSEYGRELFF

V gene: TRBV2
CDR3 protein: CASRATGAAGNTIYF

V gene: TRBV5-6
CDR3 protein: CASSLDRGSSNQPQHF

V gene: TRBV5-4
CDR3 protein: CASSPPERVPGELFF

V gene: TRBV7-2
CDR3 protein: CASSLAKSAGGWRSTDTQYF

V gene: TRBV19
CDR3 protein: CASKTGGGSEAFF

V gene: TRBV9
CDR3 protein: CASSVGSMAGELFF

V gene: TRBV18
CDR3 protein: CASSPAVGASYEQYF

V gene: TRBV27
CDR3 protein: CASRQLTSFVGGPQHF

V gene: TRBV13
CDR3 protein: CASSLGGGRFYNEQFF

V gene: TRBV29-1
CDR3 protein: CSVDDRSSGNTIYF

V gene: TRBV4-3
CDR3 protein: CASSQGVLGLDTQYF

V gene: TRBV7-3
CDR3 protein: CASSLNPGSSYEQYF

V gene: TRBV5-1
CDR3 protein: CASSLESGRTQYF